In its sample, the clone carrying this T cell receptor beta chain was seen many times. The antigen is undetermined. Arm-PCR of CDR3 regions and iRepertoire HTBI primers were used to build TCR beta libraries. TCRdb processed the multiplex PCR reads anew with MiXCR; each CDR3 protein has one entry. Among around 450,000 distinct CDR3 sequences listed, about a fifth were seen once. This sample is drawn from a study of regulatory T cells in long-lasting Graves disease. Study outcomes and limitations: Shared public clonotypes totalled 2,741 in persistent patients, compared with 966 in new patients. There were preferences for TRBV28, TRBJ1-2 and TRBJ2-5 in persistent disease. Accuracy may have suffered from the small sample size. Exclusively peripheral blood, rather than thyroid tissue, was studied.

V was clipped by 3 bases and J by 7 bases; unmatched bases: 12. The CDR3 is 15 amino acids. CDR1 and CDR2 (germline): MDHEN, SYDVKM. The sample's time point: persistent/refractory GD, antithyroid drugs over 5 years with positive TRAb. PBMC-extracted RNA yielded the TCR library. The sample was peripheral blood mononuclear cells (PBMCs), taken when the disease was refractory, from a patient treated with antithyroid drugs. The receptor comes from a female donor with Graves disease. The chain has TRBV28 and TRBJ2-7; 7 positions agree with TRBD1. The CDR3 sequence: CASSFATSEGAEQYF. CDR3 nucleotides: TGTGCCAGCAGTTTCGCCACCTCTGAGGGGGCAGAGCAGTACTTC. Supplemented by reference TRBV28 and TRBJ2-7, the full variable domain reads DVKVTQSSRYLVKRTGEKVFLECVQDMDHENMFWYRQDPGLGLRLIYFSYDVKMKEKGDIPEGYSVSREKKERFSLILESASTNQTSMYLCASSFATSEGAEQYFGPGTRLTVT.